The 21 T cell receptor beta chains below were found in one sample sequenced in a study of blood T cells in healthy people across ages (dated by TCRdb to 2014 to 2015). Library method: 5' RACE. The reads were generated on an Illumina HiSeq 2500. A second PCR of about 6 to 11 cycles was run with a J-beta primer mix and a sample-barcoded 5' primer. Starting from the raw public reads, TCRdb applied fastp trimming at Q25, assembled clones with MiXCR and retained in-frame beta chains. Every CDR3 protein is listed once, alongside the most common genes and DNA of its rows. In all, the sample holds about 840,000 distinct CDR3 sequences, and roughly 28% of those were seen once. The ten most abundant clones make up 9.5% to 13% of the sample. The sample was also linked to a second study, of T cells of mothers and their children.

Specimen: blood. The origin of the receptors is a woman aged 40 to 50 in good health.

This clonotype was found once. Being one base from a much bigger clone, this may be a read error. The rearrangement joins TRBV27 to TRBJ2-1; the D call may be TRBD1 or TRBD2 (5 bases each). The J call is in doubt because the DNA end fits TRBJ2-7 better. Germline V gene sequence: CDR1 MNHEY, CDR2 SMNVEV (reference sequence). This CDR3 is built from 17 residues. The CDR3 bases are TGTGCCAGCAGTATAACTAGGGGTTGGCACTCCTACAATGAGCAGTACTTC. This gives the protein CASSITRGWHSYNEQYF.

This clonotype occurred many times. The rearrangement uses TRBV9 and TRBJ2-7, with TRBD1 matching 7 bases. Germline values: CDR1 SGDLS, CDR2 YYNGEE. CDR3 length equals 15 residues. The trim removed 0 bases at V and 3 bases at J, leaving 6 bases unmatched. The CDR3 sequence is CASSVAGTEHYEQYF. In DNA form, the CDR3 reads TGTGCCAGCAGCGTAGCCGGGACAGAGCACTACGAGCAGTACTTC.

A few counts support this clonotype. The rearrangement joins TRBV4-1 to TRBJ2-5; D is possibly TRBD2 (5 bases). The CDR3 extends over 13 amino acids. The germline V and J ends were trimmed by 0 bases and 4 bases, with 6 bases remaining between them. In germline, CDR1 is MGHRA, CDR2 YSYEKL. This CDR3 reads CASSQDGGETQYF. CDR3 nucleotides: TGCGCCAGCAGCCAAGATGGAGGAGAGACCCAGTACTTC.

The V gene is TRBV7-2, the J gene TRBJ2-3; D gene ambiguous. The CDR3 is 15 amino acids. The germline V gene encodes CDR1 SGHTA and CDR2 FQGNSA. Trimming shortened V by 1 base and J by 3 bases, and 11 bases separated the two germline ends. The DNA for the CDR3 is TGTGCCAGCAGCTTAGTTGTCTCTACAACAGATACGCAGTATTTT. Residues: CASSLVVSTTDTQYF. Using reference TRBV7-2 and TRBJ2-3 for the parts outside the CDR3, the full variable domain is GAGVSQSPSNKVTEKGKDVELRCDPISGHTALYWYRQSLGQGLEFLIYFQGNSAPDKSGLPSDRFSAERTGGSVSTLTIQRTQQEDSAVYLCASSLVVSTTDTQYFGPGTRLTVL.

Only a few counts were recorded for this clonotype. This chain links TRBV7-9 with TRBJ2-1; the match to TRBD1 covers 7 bases. This CDR3 has 15 amino acids. V trimming: 7 bases; J trimming: 4 bases; junction bases outside the gene matches: 10. Germline values: CDR1 SEHNR, CDR2 FQNEAQ (reference sequence). CDR3 sequence reads: CASTPPGQTYNEQFF. CDR3 sequence (DNA): TGTGCCAGCACCCCCCCGGGACAGACTTACAATGAGCAGTTCTTC.

This clonotype has ten or more counts. In DNA, the CDR3 is TGTGCCAGCAGTTTATATTCGGGGGGGCAGGTCGGGACCCAGTACTTC. It encodes CASSLYSGGQVGTQYF. This chain uses TRBV27 with TRBJ2-5; the match to TRBD2 covers 8 bases. Trimming took 1 base from V and 7 from J; bases not matched to a gene: 11. The CDR3 is 16 amino acids. Germline V gene data show CDR1 as MNHEY and CDR2 as SMNVEV (reference sequence).

This clonotype was seen a handful of times. The gene calls are TRBV10-3 and TRBJ2-3; TRBD2 aligns across 7 bases. J gave up 1 base and V 6 bases, and 7 bases lay outside the gene matches. The CDR3 runs to 15 residues. Germline values: CDR1 ENHRY, CDR2 SYGVKD. In nucleotides, the CDR3 is TGTGCCATCAGACGACTAGCCGTGGGCACAGATACGCAGTATTTT. Translating it yields CAIRRLAVGTDTQYF.

This clonotype was seen more than once but under ten times. This chain connects TRBV7-9 to TRBJ2-7; perhaps TRBD1 as D (6 bases). The germline V and J ends were trimmed by 4 bases and 2 bases, with 12 bases remaining between them. This CDR3 contains 14 residues. Germline V CDR1 and CDR2: SEHNR, FQNEAQ (reference sequence). The CDR3 is CASSSLDSAYEQYF. In DNA, the CDR3 is TGTGCCAGCAGCTCCTTGGACAGTGCCTACGAGCAGTACTTC.

The chain uses TRBV6-5 and TRBJ2-3; the D gene is possibly TRBD1 (5 bases). Germline V lookup: CDR1 MNHEY, CDR2 SVGAGI. Trimming cost V 0 bases and J 2 bases, with 12 bases left between them. The CDR3 is 16 amino acids. CDR3 loop: CASSYSYRRSTDTQYF. The CDR3 DNA reads as TGTGCCAGCAGTTACTCGTACAGGAGATCCACAGATACGCAGTATTTT.

This clonotype has a count of ten or more. This chain connects TRBV6-2 or TRBV6-3 to TRBJ2-7; D may correspond to TRBD1 or TRBD2 (5 bases each). V gave up 0 bases and J gave up 3 bases, with 9 bases separating them. The CDR3 extends over 14 amino acids. Germline V gene sequence: CDR1 MNHEY, CDR2 SVGEGT. The CDR3 coding sequence is TGTGCCAGCAGTTACTCGAGGGGAGACTACGAGCAGTACTTC. Its translation is CASSYSRGDYEQYF.

The V call is TRBV28, the J call TRBJ2-7; 9 bases are shared with TRBD2. The J call may be mistaken, given a closer DNA end match to TRBJ2-5. CDR3 length equals 15 residues. Germline V gene sequence: CDR1 MDHEN, CDR2 SYDVKM. In DNA form, the CDR3 reads TGTGCCAGCACCGCTCAGACTAGCGGCCGCGAGACCCAGTACTTC. The encoded protein is CASTAQTSGRETQYF.

This clonotype has a count of ten or more. V is TRBV5-6 and J is TRBJ1-6, with D possibly TRBD1 on 6 matching bases. Germline CDR1 is SGHDT and CDR2 is YYEEEE. CDR3 length: 15 amino acids. Trimming stripped 2 bases from V and 2 bases from J, with 8 bases between. The CDR3 sequence: CASSFRGTYNSPLHF. The CDR3, as DNA: TGTGCCAGCAGCTTCAGGGGAACCTATAATTCACCCCTCCACTTT.

V and J are TRBV20-1 and TRBJ1-1; a weak D match, TRBD1 (6 bases). CDR1 and CDR2 (germline): DFQATT, SNEGSKA (reference sequence). This CDR3 contains 12 residues. The CDR3 DNA follows: TGCAGGGCTCACGGGGGGCCCACTGAAGCTTTCTTT. Translating gives CRAHGGPTEAFF.

The chain recombines TRBV2 with TRBJ2-4, with TRBD1 matching over 7 bases. The length of the CDR3 is 15 residues. Germline V gene data show CDR1 as SNHLY and CDR2 as FYNNEI. The ends lost 11 bases at V and 3 bases at J; junction bases unmatched: 13. CDR3 sequence: CAASTLQGSKNIQYF. CDR3 coding DNA: TGTGCCGCCAGCACCTTACAGGGGAGCAAAAACATTCAGTACTTC.

This clonotype turned up a few times. The chain recombines TRBV5-1 with TRBJ2-1, with TRBD2 identical over 10 bases. CDR1 is SGHRS, CDR2 YFSETQ, per germline. With V trimmed by 3 bases and J by 8 bases, 8 bases remained unmatched. CDR3 length: 15 amino acids. As DNA, the CDR3 is TGCGCCAGCAGCTCGCAGCGGGGGGGGCCAGATGAGCAGTTCTTC. This codes for CASSSQRGGPDEQFF.

The chain is built from TRBV28 and TRBJ1-6, with D perhaps TRBD1 (5 bases). Trimming removed 7 bases at V and 0 bases at J, with 10 bases between. Per germline, CDR1 MDHEN and CDR2 SYDVKM. This CDR3 region has 15 residues. CDR3 DNA: TGTGCCAGCACCTTAGGGGACTCCTATAATTCACCCCTCCACTTT. It is translated as CASTLGDSYNSPLHF.

In its sample, this clonotype was seen a few times. The CDR3 region is CASSWGGLVQGDQPQHF. Written as DNA, the CDR3 is TGTGCCAGCAGTTGGGGAGGGCTGGTACAGGGGGATCAGCCCCAGCATTTT. The chain couples TRBV6-6 to TRBJ1-5; 8 bases are a match to TRBD1. The trim removed 4 bases at V and 5 bases at J, leaving 13 bases unmatched. The CDR3 loop spans 17 amino acids. The germline V gene encodes CDR1 MNHNY and CDR2 SVGAGI (reference sequence).

With regard to this clonotype: A read error is possible here, since a much larger clone lies one base away. V and J are TRBV11-1 and TRBJ2-1; 7 bases line up with TRBD1. CDR3 length: 14 residues. V shed 1 base, J shed 11 bases, and the junction held 8 bases outside the gene matches. Per germline, CDR1 SGHAT and CDR2 FQDESV (reference sequence). The CDR3 loop is CASSLDRGFGKQFF. The CDR3 DNA follows: TGTGCCAGCAGCTTAGACAGGGGATTCGGTAAGCAGTTCTTC.

The table lists this clonotype with a few counts. This chain uses TRBV29-1 with TRBJ1-1, with D possibly being TRBD1 (5 bases). In germline, CDR1 is SQVTM, CDR2 ANQGSEA. The CDR3 has 11 amino acids. CDR3 DNA sequence: TGCAGGGAAGGGGTGGACACTGAAGCTTTCTTT. Translating it yields CREGVDTEAFF.

At least ten counts were recorded for this clonotype. This chain connects TRBV20-1 to TRBJ2-1; 7 positions agree with TRBD2. The CDR3 has 12 amino acids. The germline V gene has CDR1 DFQATT and CDR2 SNEGSKA (reference sequence). The V gene end was trimmed by 6 bases and the J gene end by 8 bases; junction bases not matched to a gene: 7. CDR3 in amino acids: CSAPTSLDEQFF. The CDR3 bases are TGCAGTGCCCCGACTAGCCTCGATGAGCAGTTCTTC.

CDR3 in amino acids: CSARDQSRSYNEQFF. The DNA for the CDR3 is TGCAGTGCTAGAGATCAAAGCAGGTCCTACAATGAGCAGTTCTTC. This chain connects TRBV20-1 to TRBJ2-1; D ambiguous. The V and J ends lost 0 bases and 1 base respectively, with 10 bases between them. CDR3 length equals 15 residues. The germline gives CDR1 DFQATT, CDR2 SNEGSKA (reference sequence).